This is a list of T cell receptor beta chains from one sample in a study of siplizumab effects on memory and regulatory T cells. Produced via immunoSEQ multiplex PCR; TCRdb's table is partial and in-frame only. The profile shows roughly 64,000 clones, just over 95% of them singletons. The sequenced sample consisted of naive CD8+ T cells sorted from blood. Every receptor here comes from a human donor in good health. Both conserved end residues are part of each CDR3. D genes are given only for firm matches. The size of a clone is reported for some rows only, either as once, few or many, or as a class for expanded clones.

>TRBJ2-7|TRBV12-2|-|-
CASRLVGHDRGKISYEQYF
TGTGCAAGTCGCTTAGTAGGGCACGACAGGGGGAAGATCTCCTACGAGCAGTACTTC
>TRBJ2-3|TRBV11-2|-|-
CASRSSVGPRSTDTQYF
TGTGCCAGCAGATCATCTGTTGGGCCGAGAAGCACAGATACGCAGTATTTT
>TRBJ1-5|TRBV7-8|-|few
CASSMDTYNQPQHF
TGTGCCAGCAGCATGGACACCTACAATCAGCCCCAGCATTTT
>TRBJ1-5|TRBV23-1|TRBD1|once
CASMRLSRGPGNQPQHF
TGCGCCAGCATGCGCCTCTCCAGGGGGCCTGGCAATCAGCCCCAGCATTTT
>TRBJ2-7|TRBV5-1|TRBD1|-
CASSRGQGSYEQYF
TGCGCCAGCAGCCGGGGACAGGGATCCTACGAGCAGTACTTC
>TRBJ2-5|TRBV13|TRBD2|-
CASSLRASGGLQETQYF
TGTGCCAGCAGCTTACGGGCTAGCGGGGGGTTACAAGAGACCCAGTACTTC
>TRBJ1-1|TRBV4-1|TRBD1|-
CASSHNGQGSTEAFF
TGCGCCAGCAGCCACAACGGACAGGGGAGCACTGAAGCTTTCTTT
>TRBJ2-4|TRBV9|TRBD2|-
CASVRSGGPSRDIQYF
TGTGCCAGCGTCCGCTCGGGGGGGCCCTCACGGGACATTCAGTACTTC
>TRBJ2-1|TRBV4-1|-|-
CASNQQDSYNEQFF
TGCGCCAGCAATCAGCAGGATTCTTACAATGAGCAGTTCTTC
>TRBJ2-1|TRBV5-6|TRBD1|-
CASSFRDRSYNEQFF
TGTGCCAGCAGCTTCCGGGACAGGTCTTACAATGAGCAGTTCTTC
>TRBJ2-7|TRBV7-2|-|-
CASSFSAPAYEQYF
TGTGCCAGCAGCTTCAGCGCTCCCGCCTACGAGCAGTACTTC
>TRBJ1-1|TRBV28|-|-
CASSFWGENTEAFF
TGTGCCAGCAGTTTTTGGGGTGAGAACACTGAAGCTTTCTTT
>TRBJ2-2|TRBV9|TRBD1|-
CASSLSRDRNTGELFF
TGTGCCAGCAGCTTAAGCCGGGACAGGAACACCGGGGAGCTGTTTTTT
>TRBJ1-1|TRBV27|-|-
CASSLMWGDPEAFF
TGTGCCAGCAGTTTAATGTGGGGGGACCCTGAAGCTTTCTTT
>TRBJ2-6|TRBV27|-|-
CASSPPGANVLTF
TGTGCCAGCAGTCCCCCGGGGGCCAACGTCCTGACTTTC
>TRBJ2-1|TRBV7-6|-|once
CASSLEALDNEQFF
TGTGCCAGCAGCTTAGAGGCTCTAGACAATGAGCAGTTCTTC
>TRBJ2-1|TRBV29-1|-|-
CSVAPYNEQFF
TGCAGCGTTGCACCCTACAATGAGCAGTTCTTC
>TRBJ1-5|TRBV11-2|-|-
CASSSTMATNQPQHF
TGTGCCAGCAGCTCAACAATGGCCACCAATCAGCCCCAGCATTTT
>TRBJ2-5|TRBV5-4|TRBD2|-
CASSRGLAGEGFQETQYF
TGTGCCAGCAGCAGGGGACTAGCGGGGGAAGGCTTTCAAGAGACCCAGTACTTC
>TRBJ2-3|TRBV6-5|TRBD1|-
CASRQGALTDTQYF
TGTGCCAGCAGACAGGGGGCACTCACAGATACGCAGTATTTT